The entry below gives a single T cell receptor beta chain sequence along with its context. Its antigen remains unidentified. Production of TCR cDNA was by 5'RACE template switching, which also added a universal primer site and UMIs. One entry per CDR3 protein results from TCRdb running MiXCR on the 5' RACE reads. The sample lists 310,000 or so distinct CDR3 sequences, 3% to 4.5% occurring once. These data are taken from a study of T cells after yellow fever vaccination. Whole-study context: Fractions containing few cells were prepared with SMART-Seq v4 Ultra Low Input. Overall study findings and caveats: Researchers cautioned that FACS-sorted repertoires could harbor abundant clonotypes contaminating from the bulk population.

CDR3 size: 14 residues. V was clipped by 0 bases and J by 4 bases, with 9 bases between them. The germline V gene encodes CDR1 SGHTA and CDR2 FQGNSA. This sequence was found in a man aged 18 to 35 who received the YFV17D yellow fever vaccine. V is TRBV7-2 and J is TRBJ2-5, with D perhaps matching TRBD1 or TRBD2 (5 bases each). Sequenced material: PBMCs, taken on the day of the yellow fever booster vaccination. The CDR3, as DNA: TGTGCCAGCAGCTTAGCGTCAGGGACAGAGACCCAGTACTTC. Protein sequence: CASSLASGTETQYF.